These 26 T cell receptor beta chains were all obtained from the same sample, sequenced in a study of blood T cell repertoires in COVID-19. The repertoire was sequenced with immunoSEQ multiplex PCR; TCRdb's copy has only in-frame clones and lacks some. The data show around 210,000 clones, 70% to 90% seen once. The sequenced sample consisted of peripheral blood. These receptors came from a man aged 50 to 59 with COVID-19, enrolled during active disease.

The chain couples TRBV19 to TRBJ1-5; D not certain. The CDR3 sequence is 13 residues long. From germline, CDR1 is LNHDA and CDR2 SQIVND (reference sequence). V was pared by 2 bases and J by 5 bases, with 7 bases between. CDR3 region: CASSITLDQPQHF. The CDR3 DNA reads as TGTGCCAGTAGTATAACACTAGATCAGCCCCAGCATTTT.

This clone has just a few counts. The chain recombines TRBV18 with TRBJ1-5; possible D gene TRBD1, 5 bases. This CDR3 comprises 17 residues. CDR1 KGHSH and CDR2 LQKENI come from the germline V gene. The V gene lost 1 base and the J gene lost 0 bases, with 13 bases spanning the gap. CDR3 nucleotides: TGTGCCAGCTCACCACGGGTCGGGGGGAATAGCAATCAGCCCCAGCATTTT. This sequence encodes CASSPRVGGNSNQPQHF.

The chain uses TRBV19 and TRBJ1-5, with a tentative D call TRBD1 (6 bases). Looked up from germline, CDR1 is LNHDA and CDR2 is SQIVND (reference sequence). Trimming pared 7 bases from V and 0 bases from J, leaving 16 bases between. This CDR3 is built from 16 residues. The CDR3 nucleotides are TGTGCCAGTACCACACAGGGAACAAGTAGCAATCAGCCCCAGCATTTT. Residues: CASTTQGTSSNQPQHF.

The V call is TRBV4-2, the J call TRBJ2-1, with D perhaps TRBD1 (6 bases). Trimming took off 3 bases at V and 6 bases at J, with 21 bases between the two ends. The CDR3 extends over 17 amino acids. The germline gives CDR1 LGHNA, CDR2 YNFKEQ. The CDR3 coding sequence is TGTGCCAGCAGCCACGCCCCTGGGACACCGCCTGGCAATGAGCAGTTCTTC. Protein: CASSHAPGTPPGNEQFF.

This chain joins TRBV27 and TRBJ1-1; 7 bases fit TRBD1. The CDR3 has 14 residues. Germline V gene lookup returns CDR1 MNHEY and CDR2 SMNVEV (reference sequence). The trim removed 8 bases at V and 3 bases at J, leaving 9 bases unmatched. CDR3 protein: CASGMTGYHTEAFF. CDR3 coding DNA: TGTGCCAGCGGGATGACAGGGTATCACACTGAAGCTTTCTTT.

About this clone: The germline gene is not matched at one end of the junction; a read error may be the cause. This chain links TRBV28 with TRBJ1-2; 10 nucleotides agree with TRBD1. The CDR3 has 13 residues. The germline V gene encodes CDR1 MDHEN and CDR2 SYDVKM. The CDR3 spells CASKSDRGVGCTF. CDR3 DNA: TGTGCCAGCAAATCGGACAGGGGGGTTGGCTGCACCTTC.

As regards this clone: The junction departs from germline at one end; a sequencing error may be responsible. The CDR3 DNA sequence: TGTGCCACCAGCAGAGATCGTGTTAGCGGGAACGCCGGGGAGCTGTTTTTT. It translates to CATSRDRVSGNAGELFF. The gene calls are TRBV15 and TRBJ2-2; 8 bases align to TRBD2. Per germline, CDR1 LNHNV and CDR2 YYDKDF (reference sequence). This CDR3 comprises 17 residues.

The CDR3 loop reads CASSFGTSGSIPHHEQFF. In DNA, the CDR3 is TGTGCCAGCAGCTTCGGGACTAGCGGGAGTATCCCCCACCATGAGCAGTTCTTC. The rearrangement links TRBV7-9 to TRBJ2-1; 14 positions agree with TRBD2. The V gene end was trimmed by 3 bases and the J gene end by 8 bases; junction bases not matched to a gene: 12. Germline CDR1 SEHNR, CDR2 FQNEAQ (reference sequence). This CDR3 comprises 18 residues.

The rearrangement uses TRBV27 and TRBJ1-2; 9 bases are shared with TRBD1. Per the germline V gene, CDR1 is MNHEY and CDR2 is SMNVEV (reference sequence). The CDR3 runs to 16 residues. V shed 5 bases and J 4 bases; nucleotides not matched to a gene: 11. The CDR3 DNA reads TGTGCCAGCAGTGGCCCCGGTAGACAGGGGGGCTATGGCTACACCTTC. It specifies CASSGPGRQGGYGYTF.

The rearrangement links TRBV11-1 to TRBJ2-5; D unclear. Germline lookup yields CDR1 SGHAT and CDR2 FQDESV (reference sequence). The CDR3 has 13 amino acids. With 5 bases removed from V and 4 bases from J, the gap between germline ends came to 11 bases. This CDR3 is CASSALTLETQYF. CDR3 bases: TGTGCCAGCAGCGCCCTGACATTAGAGACCCAGTACTTC.

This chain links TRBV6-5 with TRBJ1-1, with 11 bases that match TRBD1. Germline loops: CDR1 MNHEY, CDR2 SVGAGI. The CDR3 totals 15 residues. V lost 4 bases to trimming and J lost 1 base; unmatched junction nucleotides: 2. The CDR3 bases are TGTGCCAGCAGTTCGGGACAGGGGGAGAACACTGAAGCTTTCTTT. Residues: CASSSGQGENTEAFF.

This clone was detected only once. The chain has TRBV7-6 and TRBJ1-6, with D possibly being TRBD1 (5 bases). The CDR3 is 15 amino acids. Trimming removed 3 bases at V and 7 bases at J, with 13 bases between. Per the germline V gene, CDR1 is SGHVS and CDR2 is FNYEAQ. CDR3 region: CASSLYGHRNSPLHF. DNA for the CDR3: TGTGCCAGCAGCTTGTACGGACACCGGAATTCACCCCTCCACTTT. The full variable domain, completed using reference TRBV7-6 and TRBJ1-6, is GAGVSQSPRYKVTKRGQDVALRCDPISGHVSLYWYRQALGQGPEFLTYFNYEAQQDKSGLPNDRFSAERPEGSISTLTIQRTEQRDSAMYRCASSLYGHRNSPLHFGNGTRLTVT.

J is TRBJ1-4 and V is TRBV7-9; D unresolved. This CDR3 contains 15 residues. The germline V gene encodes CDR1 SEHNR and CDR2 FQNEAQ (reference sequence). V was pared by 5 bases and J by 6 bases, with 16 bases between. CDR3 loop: CASSHTAIEDEKLFF. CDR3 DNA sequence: TGTGCCAGCAGCCACACGGCCATTGAGGATGAAAAACTGTTTTTT.

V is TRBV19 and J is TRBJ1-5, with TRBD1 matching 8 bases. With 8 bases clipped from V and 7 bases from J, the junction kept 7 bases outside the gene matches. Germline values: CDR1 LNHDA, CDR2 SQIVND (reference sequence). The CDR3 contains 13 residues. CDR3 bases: TGTGCCAGTTCGACAGGGGATAGGCAGCCCCAGCATTTT. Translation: CASSTGDRQPQHF. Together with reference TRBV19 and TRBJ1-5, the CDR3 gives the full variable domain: DGGITQSPKYLFRKEGQNVTLSCEQNLNHDAMYWYRQDPGQGLRLIYYSQIVNDFQKGDIAEGYSVSREKKESFPLTVTSAQKNPTAFYLCASSTGDRQPQHFGDGTRLSIL.

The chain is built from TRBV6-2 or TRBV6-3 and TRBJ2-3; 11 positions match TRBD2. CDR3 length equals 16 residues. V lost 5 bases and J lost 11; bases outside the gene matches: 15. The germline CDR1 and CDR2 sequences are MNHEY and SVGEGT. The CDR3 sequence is CASSTPLAGGGGLQYF. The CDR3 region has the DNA TGTGCCAGCAGTACCCCGCTAGCGGGGGGTGGCGGGTTGCAGTATTTT.

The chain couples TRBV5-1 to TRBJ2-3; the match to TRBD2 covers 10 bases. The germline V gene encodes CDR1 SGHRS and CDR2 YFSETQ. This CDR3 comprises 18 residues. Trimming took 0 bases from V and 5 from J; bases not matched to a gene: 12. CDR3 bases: TGCGCCAGCAGCTTGGCCGTCAAGCGGGAGGGCCGAAGAGATACGCAGTATTTT. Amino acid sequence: CASSLAVKREGRRDTQYF.

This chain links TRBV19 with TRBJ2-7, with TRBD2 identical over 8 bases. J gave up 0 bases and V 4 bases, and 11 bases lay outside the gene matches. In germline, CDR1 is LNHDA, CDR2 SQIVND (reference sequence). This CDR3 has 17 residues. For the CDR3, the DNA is TGTGCCAGTAGTAAGCCCCCTGGGAGCGGGAGCTCCTACGAGCAGTACTTC. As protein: CASSKPPGSGSSYEQYF.

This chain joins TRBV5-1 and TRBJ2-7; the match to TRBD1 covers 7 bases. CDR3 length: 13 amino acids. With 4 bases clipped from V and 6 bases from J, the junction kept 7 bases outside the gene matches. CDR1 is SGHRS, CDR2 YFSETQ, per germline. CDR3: CASSRDRASEQYF. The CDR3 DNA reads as TGCGCCAGCAGCAGAGACAGGGCGTCCGAGCAGTACTTC.

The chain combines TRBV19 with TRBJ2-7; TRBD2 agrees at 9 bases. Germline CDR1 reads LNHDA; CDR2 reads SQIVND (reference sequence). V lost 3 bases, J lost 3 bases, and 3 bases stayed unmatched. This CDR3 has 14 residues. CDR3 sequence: CASSIRGGVYEQYF. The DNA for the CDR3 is TGTGCCAGTAGTATCCGCGGGGGGGTCTACGAGCAGTACTTC.

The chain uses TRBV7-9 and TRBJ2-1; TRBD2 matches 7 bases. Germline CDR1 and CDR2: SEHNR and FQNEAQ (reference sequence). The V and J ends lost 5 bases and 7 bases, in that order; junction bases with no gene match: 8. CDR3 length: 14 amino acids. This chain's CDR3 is CASSETSEGNEQFF. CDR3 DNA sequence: TGTGCCAGCAGCGAAACTAGCGAGGGGAATGAGCAGTTCTTC.

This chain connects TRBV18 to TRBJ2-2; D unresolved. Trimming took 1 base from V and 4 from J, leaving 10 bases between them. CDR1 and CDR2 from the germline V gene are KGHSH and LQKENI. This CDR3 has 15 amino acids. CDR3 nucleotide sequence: TGTGCCAGCTCACCACGAAGCGAAGGCACCGGGGAGCTGTTTTTT. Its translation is CASSPRSEGTGELFF.

The CDR3 protein is CSVWSPSRYNEQFF. CDR3 bases: TGCAGCGTCTGGAGCCCCTCTCGGTACAATGAGCAGTTCTTC. The chain employs TRBV29-1 and TRBJ2-1, with no clear D. V lost 6 bases, J lost 4 bases, and 16 bases lay in between. The germline V gene encodes CDR1 SQVTM and CDR2 ANQGSEA. The CDR3 runs 14 residues.

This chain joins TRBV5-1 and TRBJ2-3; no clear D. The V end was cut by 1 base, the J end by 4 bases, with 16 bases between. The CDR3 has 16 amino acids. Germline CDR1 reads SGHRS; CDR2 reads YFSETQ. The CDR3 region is CASSLSVVRIADTQYF. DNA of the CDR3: TGCGCCAGCAGCTTGTCTGTGGTCAGGATAGCAGATACGCAGTATTTT.

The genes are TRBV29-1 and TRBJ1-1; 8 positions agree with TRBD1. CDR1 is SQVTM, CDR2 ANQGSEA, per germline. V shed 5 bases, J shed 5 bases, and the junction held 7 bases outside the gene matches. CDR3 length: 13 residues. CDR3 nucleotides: TGCAGCGTTTACCAGGGGGCAGGTACTGAAGCTTTCTTT. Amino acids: CSVYQGAGTEAFF.

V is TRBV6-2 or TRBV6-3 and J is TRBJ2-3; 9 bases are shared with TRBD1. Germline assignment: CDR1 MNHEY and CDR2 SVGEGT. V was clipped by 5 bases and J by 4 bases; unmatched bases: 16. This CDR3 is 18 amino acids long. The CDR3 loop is CASSKPTRTGDLADTQYF. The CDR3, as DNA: TGTGCCAGCAGTAAGCCAACCCGGACAGGGGATTTGGCAGATACGCAGTATTTT.

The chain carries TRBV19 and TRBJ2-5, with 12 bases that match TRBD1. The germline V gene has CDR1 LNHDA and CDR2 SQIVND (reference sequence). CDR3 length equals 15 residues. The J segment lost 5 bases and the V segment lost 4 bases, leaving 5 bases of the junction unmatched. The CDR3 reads CASSTGTGGSETQYF. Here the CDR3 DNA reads TGTGCCAGTAGTACCGGGACAGGGGGCTCGGAGACCCAGTACTTC.